This T cell receptor (beta chain) was identified in a study of type 1 and type 2 diabetes patients. The PCR template was genomic DNA. Amplification of the beta chain CDR3 used 30 forward and 13 reverse multiplex primers. TCRdb ran MiXCR on the multiplex PCR reads and lists one entry per CDR3 protein. Of fewer than 350,000 distinct CDR3 sequences in the sample, around 47% were seen once. The CDR3 consists of 16 residues. CDR1 and CDR2 (germline): LNHDA, SQIVND (reference sequence). With V trimmed by 3 bases and J by 4 bases, 7 bases remained unmatched. The chain recombines TRBV19 with TRBJ2-2, with 8 bases matching TRBD2. Sequencing was done on a sample of peripheral blood mononuclear cells (PBMCs). The sequence derives from a man younger than 35 with type 2 diabetes. This CDR3 is CASSISRGASTGELFF. The CDR3 DNA is TGTGCCAGTAGTATCTCGCGGGGGGCGAGCACCGGGGAGCTGTTTTTT.